These T cell receptor beta chains were read from a single sample in a study of cytomegalovirus exposure and HLA in healthy donors. Sequencing used immunoSEQ multiplex PCR; TCRdb keeps in-frame clones, though not all of them. The sample records approximately 260,000 clones, 80% to 95% being singletons. Sequencing used PBMCs. The source is a girl aged 2 to 9 in good health and CMV-seronegative. CDR3s include the opening cysteine and the closing phenylalanine or tryptophan. Each record gives: J gene, V gene, clone size, D gene, CDR3 length, CDR3 DNA, CDR3 protein. The D gene is left open where the match is weak. Clone size is not always given. Where it is, it says once, few, many or a class for expanded clones.

>TRBJ1-5|TRBV15|-|-|15
TGTGCCACCAGCAGAGATGCAGGAAACAATCAGCCCCAGCATTTT
CATSRDAGNNQPQHF
>TRBJ2-3|TRBV19|-|-|14
TGTGCCAGTAGTATTGCCCAGGGGACAGATACGCAGTATTTT
CASSIAQGTDTQYF
>TRBJ2-7|TRBV6-6|-|TRBD2|13
TGTGCCAGCAGTCGGGGGGGGGTGGGCGAGCAGTACTTC
CASSRGGVGEQYF
>TRBJ2-2|TRBV13|few|-|12
TGTGCCAGCAGCTTAGAAGGAGAGGAGCTGTTTTTT
CASSLEGEELFF
>TRBJ1-5|TRBV6-1|-|-|14
TGTGCCAGCAGTGAAGGGGGCAGCAATCAGCCCCAGCATTTT
CASSEGGSNQPQHF
>TRBJ2-7|TRBV7-9|once|TRBD2|18
TGTTCCAGCAGTTACCCCGTAGGACTAGTCAAGGGTTCCTACGAGCAGTACTTC
CSSSYPVGLVKGSYEQYF
>TRBJ2-7|TRBV6-1|-|-|15
TGTGCCAGCAGTGAATATGGGGGGAGCTCCTACGAGCAGTACTTC
CASSEYGGSSYEQYF
>TRBJ2-7|TRBV7-9|once|-|13
TGTGCCAGCAGCTTCGAGGACTCCTACGAGCAGTACTTC
CASSFEDSYEQYF
>TRBJ2-3|TRBV7-3|-|TRBD2|17
TGTGCCAGCAGCCAATACGTAGCGGGGGGGCTGGGAGATACGCAGTATTTT
CASSQYVAGGLGDTQYF
>TRBJ2-7|TRBV18|-|TRBD2|17
TGTGCCAGCTCGGCCGGGGCTAGCGGGAGGGATGGCTACGAGCAGTACTTC
CASSAGASGRDGYEQYF
>TRBJ2-1|TRBV7-9|-|-|15
TGTGCCAGCAGCGAGCACTCACTAGGAAAGAATGAGCAGTTCTTC
CASSEHSLGKNEQFF
>TRBJ2-1|TRBV5-1|-|-|16
TGCGCCAGCAGCTTGGGGTGGGAGAGCTCCTACAATGAGCAGTTCTTC
CASSLGWESSYNEQFF
>TRBJ1-1|TRBV27|few|-|13
TGTGCCAGCAGTTTAGGAGGGAACACTGAAGCTTTCTTT
CASSLGGNTEAFF
>TRBJ2-1|TRBV2|-|-|15
TGTGCCAGCTATGTGGTCGGGAGCCCCTACAATGAGCAGTTCTTC
CASYVVGSPYNEQFF
>TRBJ2-7|TRBV19|-|-|13
TGTGCCAGTAGTACGCACAGCAACTACGAGCAGTACTTC
CASSTHSNYEQYF
>TRBJ2-1|TRBV5-1|-|-|13
TGCGCCAGCAGCAACCCCGAGAACGATGAGCAGTTCTTC
CASSNPENDEQFF
>TRBJ1-3|TRBV28|-|-|14
TGTGCCAGCAGTTTGGGTGTTCAGGGGAACACCATATATTTT
CASSLGVQGNTIYF
>TRBJ2-5|TRBV4-1|-|-|15
TGCGCCAGCAGCCCACCCGGGGGGCCGTTCGAGACCCAGTACTTC
CASSPPGGPFETQYF
>TRBJ1-4|TRBV28|-|-|14
TGTGCCAGCAGTTTATCACTTCCCGGGGAAAAACTGTTTTTT
CASSLSLPGEKLFF
>TRBJ1-2|TRBV5-1|-|-|14
TGCGCCAGCAGCACCACGACAGGCAACTATGGCTACACCTTC
CASSTTTGNYGYTF
>TRBJ2-1|TRBV5-1|-|TRBD2|14
TGCGCCAGCAGCTTGGCGACTAGCAACAATGAGCAGTTCTTC
CASSLATSNNEQFF
>TRBJ2-2|TRBV18|-|TRBD2|15
TGTGCCAGCTCACTTCGTAGCGGGGACACCGGGGAGCTGTTTTTT
CASSLRSGDTGELFF
>TRBJ2-3|TRBV6-6|-|-|13
TGTGCCAGCAGTTCACTAGGACCTGATACGCAGTATTTT
CASSSLGPDTQYF
>TRBJ1-4|TRBV6-5|-|-|14
TGTGCCAGCAGTTACTCGAACGGAGATGAAAAACTGTTTTTT
CASSYSNGDEKLFF
>TRBJ2-7|TRBV11-2|-|-|15
TGTGCCAGCAGCCGCGCGGACTCAAAACAGTACGAGCAGTACTTC
CASSRADSKQYEQYF
>TRBJ1-4|TRBV7-2|-|-|14
TGTGCCAGCAGCTCCACAGGGTTCCGTGAAAAACTGTTTTTT
CASSSTGFREKLFF
>TRBJ2-7|TRBV6-1|-|TRBD1|15
TGTGCCAGCAGTGTGGGGACAGGGCCTTCCTACGAGCAGTACTTC
CASSVGTGPSYEQYF
>TRBJ2-3|TRBV9|-|-|12
TGTGCCAGCAGCGCACTAGGAGATACGCAGTATTTT
CASSALGDTQYF
>TRBJ2-7|TRBV9|-|TRBD2|15
TGTGCCAGCAGCTACGCGGGGGGATACTCCTACGAGCAGTACTTC
CASSYAGGYSYEQYF
>TRBJ2-1|TRBV18|-|TRBD1|14
TGTGCCAGCTCACCGACAGGGATACACAATGAGCAGTTCTTC
CASSPTGIHNEQFF
>TRBJ2-3|TRBV25-1|-|-|16
TGTGCCAGCAGTGAAGCCGGGGGTGGCAGCACAGATACGCAGTATTTT
CASSEAGGGSTDTQYF
>TRBJ2-1|TRBV19|-|TRBD1|15
TGTGCCAGTAGCACCATGGACAGGGATGTGAATGAGCAGTTCTTC
CASSTMDRDVNEQFF
>TRBJ1-3|TRBV5-1|-|-|16
TGCGCCAGCAGCTTGGAATCGGGTATCTCTGGAAACACCATATATTTT
CASSLESGISGNTIYF
>TRBJ2-1|TRBV12-5|once|TRBD1|14
TGTGCTAGTGGCCCGGGACAGGGGTATCAGGAGCAGTTCTTC
CASGPGQGYQEQFF
>TRBJ2-7|TRBV30|-|-|13
TGTGCCTGGAGCAGGAAGGGGCCCTACGAGCAGTACTTC
CAWSRKGPYEQYF
>TRBJ1-1|TRBV7-2|-|-|16
TGTGCCAGCAGCTCCTATACTCAGGGGCCGAACACTGAAGCTTTCTTT
CASSSYTQGPNTEAFF
>TRBJ1-5|TRBV2|-|TRBD1|15
TGTGCCAGCAGAGTAGACAGGGCCTCCAATCAGCCCCAGCATTTT
CASRVDRASNQPQHF
>TRBJ2-5|TRBV5-6|few|TRBD2|18
TGTGCCAGCAGCACGCTTATACCACTAGCGGGCATACAAGAGACCCAGTACTTC
CASSTLIPLAGIQETQYF
>TRBJ2-5|TRBV5-1|-|-|14
TGCGCCAGCAGCTCACCGGCGGGGCGGGAGACCCAGTACTTC
CASSSPAGRETQYF